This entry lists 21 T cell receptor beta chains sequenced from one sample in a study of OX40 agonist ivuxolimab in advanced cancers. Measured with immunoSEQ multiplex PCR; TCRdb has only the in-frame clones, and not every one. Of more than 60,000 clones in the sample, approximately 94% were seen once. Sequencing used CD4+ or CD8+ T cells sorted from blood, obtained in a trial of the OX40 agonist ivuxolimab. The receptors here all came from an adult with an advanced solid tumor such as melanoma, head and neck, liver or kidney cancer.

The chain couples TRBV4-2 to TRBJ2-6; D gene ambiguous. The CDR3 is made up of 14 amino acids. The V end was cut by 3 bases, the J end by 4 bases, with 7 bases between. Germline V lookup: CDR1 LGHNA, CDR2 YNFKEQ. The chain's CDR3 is CASSQSEGANVLTF. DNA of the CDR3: TGTGCCAGCAGCCAGAGCGAGGGGGCCAACGTCCTGACTTTC.

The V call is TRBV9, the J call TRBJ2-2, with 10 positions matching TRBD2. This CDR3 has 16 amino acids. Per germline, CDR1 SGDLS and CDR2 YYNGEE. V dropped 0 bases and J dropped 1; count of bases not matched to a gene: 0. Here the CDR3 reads CASSVGTSGNTGELFF. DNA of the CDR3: TGTGCCAGCAGCGTAGGGACTAGCGGGAACACCGGGGAGCTGTTTTTT.

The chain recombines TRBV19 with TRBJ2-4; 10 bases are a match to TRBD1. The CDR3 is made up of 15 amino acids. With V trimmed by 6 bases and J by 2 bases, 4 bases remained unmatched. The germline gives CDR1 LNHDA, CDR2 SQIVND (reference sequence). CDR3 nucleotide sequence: TGTGCCAGTAGCTTGGACAGGGGGTCCAAAAACATTCAGTACTTC. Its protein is CASSLDRGSKNIQYF.

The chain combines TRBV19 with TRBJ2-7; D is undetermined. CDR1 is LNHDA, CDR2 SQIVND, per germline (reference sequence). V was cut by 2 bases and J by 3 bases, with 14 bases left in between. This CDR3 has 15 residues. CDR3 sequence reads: CASSIRNSPFYEQYF. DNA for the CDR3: TGTGCCAGTAGTATACGAAACAGCCCCTTCTACGAGCAGTACTTC.

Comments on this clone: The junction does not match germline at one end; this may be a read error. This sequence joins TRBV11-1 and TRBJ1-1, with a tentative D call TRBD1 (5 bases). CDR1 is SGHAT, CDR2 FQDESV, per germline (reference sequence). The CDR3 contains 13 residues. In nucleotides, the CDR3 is TGTGCCAGCAGCTTAGGACAGAACACTGGAGCTTTCTTT. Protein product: CASSLGQNTGAFF.

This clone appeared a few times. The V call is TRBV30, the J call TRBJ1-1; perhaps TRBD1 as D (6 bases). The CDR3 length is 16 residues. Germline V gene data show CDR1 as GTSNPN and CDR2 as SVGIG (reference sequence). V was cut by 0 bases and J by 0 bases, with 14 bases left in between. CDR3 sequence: CAWSVLGAHMNTEAFF. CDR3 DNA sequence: TGTGCCTGGAGTGTATTGGGGGCTCACATGAACACTGAAGCTTTCTTT.

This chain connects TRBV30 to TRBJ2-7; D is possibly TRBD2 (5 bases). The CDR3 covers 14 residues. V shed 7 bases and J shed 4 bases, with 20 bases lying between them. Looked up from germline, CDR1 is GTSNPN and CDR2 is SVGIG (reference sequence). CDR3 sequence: CASSLERAGYEQYF. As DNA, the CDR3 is TGTGCCTCATCCCTGGAGAGGGCGGGTTACGAGCAGTACTTC.

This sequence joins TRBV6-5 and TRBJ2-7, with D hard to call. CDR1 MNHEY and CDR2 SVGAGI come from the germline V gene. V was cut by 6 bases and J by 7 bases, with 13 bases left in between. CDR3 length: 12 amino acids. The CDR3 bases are TGTGCCAGCAGCCACAGACCCGGGGAGCAGTACTTC. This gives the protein CASSHRPGEQYF.

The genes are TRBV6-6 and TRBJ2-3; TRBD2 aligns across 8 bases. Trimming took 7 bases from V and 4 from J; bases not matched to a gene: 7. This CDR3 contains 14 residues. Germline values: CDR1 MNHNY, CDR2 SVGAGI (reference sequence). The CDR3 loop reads CASILREDADTQYF. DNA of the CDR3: TGTGCCAGCATTTTGCGGGAGGATGCAGATACGCAGTATTTT.

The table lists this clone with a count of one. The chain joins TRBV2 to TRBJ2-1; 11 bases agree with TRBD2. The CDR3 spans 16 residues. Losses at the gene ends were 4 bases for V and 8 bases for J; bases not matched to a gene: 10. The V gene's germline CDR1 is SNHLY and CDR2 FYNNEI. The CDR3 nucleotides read TGTGCCAGCAGTGCCGACCTAGCGGGAGGTTTCGATGAGCAGTTCTTC. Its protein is CASSADLAGGFDEQFF.

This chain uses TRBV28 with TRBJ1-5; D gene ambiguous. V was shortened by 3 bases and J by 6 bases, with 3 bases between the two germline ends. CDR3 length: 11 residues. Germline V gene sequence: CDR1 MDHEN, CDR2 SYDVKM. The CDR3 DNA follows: TGTGCCAGCAGTTTGAGTCAGCCCCAGCATTTT. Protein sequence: CASSLSQPQHF.

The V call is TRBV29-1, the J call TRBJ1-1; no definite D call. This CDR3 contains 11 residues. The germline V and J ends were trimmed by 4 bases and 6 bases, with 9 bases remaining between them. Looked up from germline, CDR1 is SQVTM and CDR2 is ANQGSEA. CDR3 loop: CSVVTLPEAFF. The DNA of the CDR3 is TGCAGCGTTGTCACATTACCTGAAGCTTTCTTT.

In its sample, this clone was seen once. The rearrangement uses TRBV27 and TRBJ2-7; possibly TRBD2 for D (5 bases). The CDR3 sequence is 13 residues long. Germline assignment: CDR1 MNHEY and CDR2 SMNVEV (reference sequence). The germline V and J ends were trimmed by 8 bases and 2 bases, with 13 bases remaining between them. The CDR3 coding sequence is TGTGCCAGCGGGCACTCGGAGGCCTACGAGCAGTACTTC. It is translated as CASGHSEAYEQYF.

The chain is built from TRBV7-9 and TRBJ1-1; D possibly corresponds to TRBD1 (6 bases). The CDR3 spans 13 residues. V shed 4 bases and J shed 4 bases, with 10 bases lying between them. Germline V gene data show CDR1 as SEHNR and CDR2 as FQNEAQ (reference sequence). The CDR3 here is CASSSGGGTEAFF. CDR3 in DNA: TGTGCCAGCAGCTCAGGAGGGGGCACTGAAGCTTTCTTT. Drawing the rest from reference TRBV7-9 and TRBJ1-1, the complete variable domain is DTGVSQNPRHKITKRGQNVTFRCDPISEHNRLYWYRQTLGQGPEFLTYFQNEAQLEKSRLLSDRFSAERPKGSFSTLEIQRTEQGDSAMYLCASSSGGGTEAFFGQGTRLTVV.

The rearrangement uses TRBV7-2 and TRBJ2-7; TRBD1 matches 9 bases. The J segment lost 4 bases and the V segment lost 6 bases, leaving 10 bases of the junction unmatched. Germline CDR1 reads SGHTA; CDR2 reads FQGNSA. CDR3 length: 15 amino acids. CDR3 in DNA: TGTGCCAGCAGATACGGACGGACAGGGGAATACGAGCAGTACTTC. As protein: CASRYGRTGEYEQYF. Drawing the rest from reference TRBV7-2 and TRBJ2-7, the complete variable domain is GAGVSQSPSNKVTEKGKDVELRCDPISGHTALYWYRQSLGQGLEFLIYFQGNSAPDKSGLPSDRFSAERTGGSVSTLTIQRTQQEDSAVYLCASRYGRTGEYEQYFGPGTRLTVT.

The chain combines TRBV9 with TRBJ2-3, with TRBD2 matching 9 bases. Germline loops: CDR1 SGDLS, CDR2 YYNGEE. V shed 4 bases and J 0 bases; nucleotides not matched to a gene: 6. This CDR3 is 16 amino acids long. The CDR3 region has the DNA TGTGCCAGCAGCTTGAGGACTAGCGACAGCACAGATACGCAGTATTTT. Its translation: CASSLRTSDSTDTQYF. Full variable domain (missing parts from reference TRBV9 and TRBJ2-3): DSGVTQTPKHLITATGQRVTLRCSPRSGDLSVYWYQQSLDQGLQFLIQYYNGEERAKGNILERFSAQQFPDLHSELNLSSLELGDSALYFCASSLRTSDSTDTQYFGPGTRLTVL.

The CDR3 bases are TGTGCCAGTACAACTAGCGATAGCACAGATACGCAGTATTTT. Translating gives CASTTSDSTDTQYF. The chain employs TRBV7-2 and TRBJ2-3, with 7 bases fitting TRBD2. The junction had 6 bases not matched to a gene; V was cut back by 9 bases and J by 0 bases. The CDR3 has 14 amino acids. CDR1 is SGHTA, CDR2 FQGNSA, per germline.

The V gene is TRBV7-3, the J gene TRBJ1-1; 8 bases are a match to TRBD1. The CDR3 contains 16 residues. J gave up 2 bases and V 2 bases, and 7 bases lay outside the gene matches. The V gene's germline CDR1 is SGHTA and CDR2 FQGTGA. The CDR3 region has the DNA TGTGCCAGCAGCTTAGATGACAGGGGAATCAACACTGAAGCTTTCTTT. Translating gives CASSLDDRGINTEAFF.

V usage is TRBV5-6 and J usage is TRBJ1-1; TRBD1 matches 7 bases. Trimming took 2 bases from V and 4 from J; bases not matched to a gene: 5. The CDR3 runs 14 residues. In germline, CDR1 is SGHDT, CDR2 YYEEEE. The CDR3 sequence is CASSFTGVGTEAFF. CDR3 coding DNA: TGTGCCAGCAGCTTCACAGGGGTCGGCACTGAAGCTTTCTTT.

CDR3 sequence: CASSKKKRLLGNWGGSYEQYF. The CDR3, as DNA: TGTGCCAGCAGCAAAAAGAAAAGGTTGTTGGGAAATTGGGGAGGGTCCTACGAGCAGTACTTC. V usage is TRBV21-1 and J usage is TRBJ2-7; TRBD2 reflects the table's D call only, with no check against the DNA. TRBV21-1 is a recognized pseudogene. The CDR3 is made up of 21 amino acids.

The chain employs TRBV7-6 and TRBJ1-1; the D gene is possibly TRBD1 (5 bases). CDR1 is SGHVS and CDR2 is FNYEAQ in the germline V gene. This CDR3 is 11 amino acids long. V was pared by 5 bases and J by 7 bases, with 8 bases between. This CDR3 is CASSQTGEAFF. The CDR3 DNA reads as TGTGCCAGCAGCCAAACAGGTGAAGCTTTCTTT.